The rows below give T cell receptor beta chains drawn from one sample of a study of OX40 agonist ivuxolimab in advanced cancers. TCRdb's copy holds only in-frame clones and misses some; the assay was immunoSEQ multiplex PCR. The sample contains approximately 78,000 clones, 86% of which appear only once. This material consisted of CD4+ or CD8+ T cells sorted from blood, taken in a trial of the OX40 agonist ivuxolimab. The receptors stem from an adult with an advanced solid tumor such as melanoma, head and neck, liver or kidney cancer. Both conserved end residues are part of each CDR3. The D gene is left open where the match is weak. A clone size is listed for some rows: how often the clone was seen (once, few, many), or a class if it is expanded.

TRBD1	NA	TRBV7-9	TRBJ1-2	TGTGCCAGCAGCCAGATCCCGGACAGGGAGTATGGCTACACCTTC	CASSQIPDREYGYTF
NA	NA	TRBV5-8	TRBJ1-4	TGTGCCAGCAGCCCGTGGACAGAGAATGAAAAACTGTTTTTT	CASSPWTENEKLFF
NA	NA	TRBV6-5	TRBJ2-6	TGTGCCAGCAGTTACCAGAGCTCTGGGGCCAACGTCCTGACTTTC	CASSYQSSGANVLTF
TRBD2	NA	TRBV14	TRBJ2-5	TGTGCCAGCAGCCAAGCCCTAGCGGGTCCTGGGGAGACCCAGTACTTC	CASSQALAGPGETQYF
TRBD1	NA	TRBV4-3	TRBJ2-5	TGCGCCAGCAGCCAAGATTCAACAGGGGCCATCCAAGAGACCCAGTACTTC	CASSQDSTGAIQETQYF
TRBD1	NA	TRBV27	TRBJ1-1	TGTGCCAGCAGTTTACAAGGACAGGGGTTCGGAGCTTTCTTT	CASSLQGQGFGAFF
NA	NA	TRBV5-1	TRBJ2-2	TGCGCCAGCAGCTTGGTGCACGGTATAACCGGGGAGCTGTTTTTT	CASSLVHGITGELFF
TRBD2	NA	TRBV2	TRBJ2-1	TGTGCCAGCAGTAGACTAGCGTCCCATGAGCAGTTCTTC	CASSRLASHEQFF
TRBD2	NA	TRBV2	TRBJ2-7	TGTGCCAGCCGACTAGCGGGGGGGCTGGAGGAGCAGTACTTC	CASRLAGGLEEQYF
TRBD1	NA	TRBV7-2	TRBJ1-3	TGTGCCAGCAGCCTTTCAGGGGGCTATGGAAACACCATATATTTT	CASSLSGGYGNTIYF
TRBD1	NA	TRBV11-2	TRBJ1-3	TGTGCCAGCAGAACCGGGACAGAATCTGGAAACACCATATATTTT	CASRTGTESGNTIYF
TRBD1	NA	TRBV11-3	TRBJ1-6	TGTGCCAGCAGCCTTGGACAGGGTCAATCACCCCTCCACTTT	CASSLGQGQSPLHF
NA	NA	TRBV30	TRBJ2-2	TGTGCCTGGACAGCCAACACCGGGGAGCTGTTTTTT	CAWTANTGELFF
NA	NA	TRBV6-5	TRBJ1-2	TGTGCCAGCAGTTACTCGGAGGGCTCCTATGGCTACACCTTC	CASSYSEGSYGYTF
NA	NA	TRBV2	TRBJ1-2	TGTGCCAGCAGCCGCTCCTCCATCTATGGCTACACCTTC	CASSRSSIYGYTF
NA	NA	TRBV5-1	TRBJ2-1	TGCGCCAGCAGCCTGGAAGGCATATCATACAATGAGCAGTTCTTC	CASSLEGISYNEQFF
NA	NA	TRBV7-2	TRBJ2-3	TGTGCCAGCAGCTTAGCAAAGAGCACAGATACGCAGTATTTT	CASSLAKSTDTQYF
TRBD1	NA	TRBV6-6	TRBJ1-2	TGTGCCAGCAGTGGTCGGGACAGCTATGGCTACACCTTC	CASSGRDSYGYTF
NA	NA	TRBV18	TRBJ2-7	TGTGCCAGCTCACCACCGGTGATCTACGAGCAGTACTTC	CASSPPVIYEQYF
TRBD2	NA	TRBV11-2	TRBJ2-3	TGTGCCAGCAGCTTATGGGCCCCGGGACTAGCGGGAGGGGATACGCAGTATTTT	CASSLWAPGLAGGDTQYF
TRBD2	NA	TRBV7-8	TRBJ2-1	TGTGCCAGCTCAGCGGGGAGCTCCTACAATGAGCAGTTCTTC	CASSAGSSYNEQFF
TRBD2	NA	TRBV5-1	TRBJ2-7	TGCGCCAGCAGCTTTCAGCGGGGAGGAGGAGAGCAGTACTTC	CASSFQRGGGEQYF
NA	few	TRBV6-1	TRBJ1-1	TGTGCCACCAGACTCGGACAGCGGGGCAGTGAAGCTTTCTTT	CATRLGQRGSEAFF
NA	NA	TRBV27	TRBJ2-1	TGTGCCAGCAGATTTCGACTTAACAGCAATGAGCAGTTCTTC	CASRFRLNSNEQFF
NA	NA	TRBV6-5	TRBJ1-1	TGTGCCAGCAGTGCCCGGACACCAGAAGCTTTCTTT	CASSARTPEAFF
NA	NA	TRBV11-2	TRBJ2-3	TGTGCCAGCAGCTTAATCGGCGGCACAGATACGCAGTATTTT	CASSLIGGTDTQYF
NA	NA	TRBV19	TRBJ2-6	TGTGCCAGTAGTATAGGAACGGGGACCTCCTCTGGGGCCAACGTCCTGACTTTC	CASSIGTGTSSGANVLTF
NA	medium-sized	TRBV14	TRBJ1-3	TGTGCCAGCAGCCAAGGTTTGAAGCCTCGAACCGGAAACACCATATATTTT	CASSQGLKPRTGNTIYF
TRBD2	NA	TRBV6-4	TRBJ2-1	TGTGCCAGCCGACGGACTAGCGGGAACTACAATGAGCAGTTCTTC	CASRRTSGNYNEQFF
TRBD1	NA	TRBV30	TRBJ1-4	TGTGCCTGGAGTGGGAGTTACAGGGGGGATAATGAAAAACTGTTTTTT	CAWSGSYRGDNEKLFF
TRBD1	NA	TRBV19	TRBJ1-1	TGTGCCAGTAGTATTCCCGGACAGGGGTTCTACACTGAAGCTTTCTTT	CASSIPGQGFYTEAFF
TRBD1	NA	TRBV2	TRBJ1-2	TGTGCCAGCACCTTGGGGGGGGACAGGAACTATGGCTACACCTTC	CASTLGGDRNYGYTF
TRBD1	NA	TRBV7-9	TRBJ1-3	TGTGCCAGCAGCCCTGGACAGGTCTGGGCTGGAAACACCATATATTTT	CASSPGQVWAGNTIYF
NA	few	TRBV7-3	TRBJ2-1	TGTGCCAGCAGCTTAAAAGGGGACAATGAGCAGTTCTTC	CASSLKGDNEQFF
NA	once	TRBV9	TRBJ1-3	TGTGCCAGCAGCGTAACCTCTGGAAACACCATATATTTT	CASSVTSGNTIYF
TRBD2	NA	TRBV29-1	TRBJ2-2	TGCAGCGTTATTTCGGGAGGGACCGGGGAGCTGTTTTTT	CSVISGGTGELFF
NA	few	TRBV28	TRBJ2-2	TGTGCCAGCAGTTTACGGTATAACACCGGGGAGCTGTTTTTT	CASSLRYNTGELFF
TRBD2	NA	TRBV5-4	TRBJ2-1	TGTGCCAGCAGCCCTCTAGCGGGGGGGCCTAGGAATGAGCAGTTCTTC	CASSPLAGGPRNEQFF
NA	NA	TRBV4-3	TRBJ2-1	TGCGCCAGCAGCCAAATTCCCGGGGGACCTGAGCAGTTCTTC	CASSQIPGGPEQFF